Presented here are 29 T cell receptor beta chains from one specimen sequenced in a study of T cells in Graves' hyperthyroidism and ophthalmopathy (dated by TCRdb to between 2017 and 2020). The library was prepared using multiplex PCR. Sequenced on an Illumina HiSeq 2000. Amplification of TCR beta CDR3 regions was carried out from RNA transcripts. For the first round of RT-PCR on the TCR CDR3, the HTBI primer set was used together with the Qiagen OneStep RT-PCR kit. Clones were called with MiXCR by TCRdb after fastp trimmed the public reads at Q25, and only in-frame beta chains were retained. Each entry merges the rows of one CDR3 protein and shows their most common DNA and genes. Recorded for this sample are 530,000 or so distinct CDR3 sequences; roughly 50% of them occurred a single time. Jointly, the top ten make up roughly 7.7% of the sample. Source material: peripheral blood or thyroid tissue (not recorded which). The receptors here all came from a woman aged 18-29 years with Graves' hyperthyroidism.

In regard to this clonotype: A read error is possible here, since a much larger clone lies one base away. J is TRBJ2-7 and V is TRBV7-9, with 7 positions matching TRBD2. The CDR3 is made up of 15 amino acids. Per the germline V gene, CDR1 is SEHNR and CDR2 is FQNEAQ (reference sequence). The CDR3 sequence is CGSSPTPGGSYEQYF. CDR3 in DNA: TGTGGCAGCAGTCCAACGCCGGGCGGGAGCTACGAGCAGTACTTC.

As to this clonotype: Since a much larger clone is just one base distant, this may be a read error. The V call is TRBV7-3, the J call TRBJ2-5; 7 bases map to TRBD2. V trimming: 2 bases; J trimming: 6 bases; junction bases outside the gene matches: 6. CDR1 is SGHTA, CDR2 FQGTGA, per germline. The CDR3 is made up of 14 amino acids. The CDR3 bases are TGTGCCAGCAGCTTAGAGTCCGGGACTAAGACCCAGTACTTC. It codes for CASSLESGTKTQYF.

The chain couples TRBV19 to TRBJ1-4; no reliable D call. The germline V and J ends were trimmed by 2 bases and 4 bases, with 5 bases remaining between them. Germline CDR1 reads LNHDA; CDR2 reads SQIVND (reference sequence). CDR3 length equals 13 residues. As DNA, the CDR3 is TGTGCCAGTAGTATAAATCGTAATGAAAAACTGTTTTTT. Translation: CASSINRNEKLFF.

The chain joins TRBV10-3 to TRBJ1-6; possibly TRBD1 for D (5 bases). This CDR3 has 17 amino acids. Deletions cut 3 bases from V and 7 bases from J, with 19 bases between. Per germline, CDR1 ENHRY and CDR2 SYGVKD. CDR3 in amino acids: CAISDRSGTQENSPLHF. For the CDR3, the DNA is TGTGCCATCAGTGATCGGAGCGGGACCCAAGAAAATTCACCCCTCCACTTT.

This clonotype was detected only a few times. The rearrangement links TRBV12-3 or TRBV12-4 to TRBJ1-4; possible D gene TRBD1, 5 bases. The CDR3 consists of 14 residues. The germline V and J ends were trimmed by 2 bases and 8 bases, with 12 bases remaining between them. CDR3 DNA: TGTGCCAGCAGTTTACAGTGGGGGGGAGAAAAACTGTTTTTT. It specifies CASSLQWGGEKLFF.

The V and J genes are TRBV30 and TRBJ2-5, with 10 bases matching TRBD1. With V trimmed by 2 bases and J by 4 bases, 10 bases remained unmatched. CDR1 and CDR2 from the germline V gene are GTSNPN and SVGIG (reference sequence). This CDR3 is built from 16 residues. CDR3 in amino acids: CAWSPTATGGRETQYF. DNA of the CDR3: TGTGCCTGGAGTCCGACGGCGACAGGGGGCCGAGAGACCCAGTACTTC.

The V and J genes are TRBV4-3 and TRBJ1-2; D might be TRBD1 (6 bases). Trimming removed 0 bases at V and 7 bases at J, with 18 bases between. This CDR3 has 16 residues. The germline gives CDR1 LGHNA, CDR2 YSLEER. The CDR3 sequence: CASSQEGRGGSGGYTF. CDR3 DNA: TGCGCCAGCAGCCAAGAAGGCAGGGGTGGGTCGGGTGGCTACACCTTC.

This clonotype was seen repeatedly, ten times or more. The gene calls are TRBV20-1 and TRBJ1-2; perhaps TRBD1 as D (6 bases). The length of the CDR3 is 14 residues. With 3 bases removed from V and 0 bases from J, the gap between germline ends came to 11 bases. Germline loops: CDR1 DFQATT, CDR2 SNEGSKA (reference sequence). CDR3 sequence: CSARTGAANYGYTF. The DNA for the CDR3 is TGCAGTGCTAGGACGGGGGCAGCTAACTATGGCTACACCTTC.

The chain combines TRBV6-2 or TRBV6-3 with TRBJ2-1; tentative D call: TRBD2 (6 bases). CDR3 length: 12 amino acids. V was clipped by 6 bases and J by 8 bases, with 11 bases between them. Germline V gives CDR1 MNHEY, CDR2 SVGEGT. The CDR3 DNA reads TGTGCCAGCAGGAGACTAGGCGATGAGCAGTTCTTC. Its translation: CASRRLGDEQFF.

The chain carries TRBV2 and TRBJ2-1, with D hard to call. V lost 5 bases and J 6 bases, leaving 11 bases between the germline ends. Germline assignment: CDR1 SNHLY and CDR2 FYNNEI. The CDR3 sequence is 13 residues long. The CDR3 DNA is TGTGCCAGCAGTTACTCGATACTCAATGAGCAGTTCTTC. Translated, it gives CASSYSILNEQFF.

This clonotype has only a few counts. The chain joins TRBV7-2 to TRBJ1-1; 9 nucleotides align to TRBD2. The J call may be mistaken, given a closer DNA end match to TRBJ2-1. Germline CDR1 and CDR2: SGHTA and FQGNSA. The CDR3 runs to 17 residues. CDR3 sequence reads: CASSLASVAGVYNEQFF. CDR3 coding DNA: TGTGCCAGCAGCTTAGCGTCAGTAGCGGGAGTATACAATGAGCAGTTCTTC.

With regard to this clonotype: A read error may account for a junction end that differs from germline. J is TRBJ1-1 and V is TRBV5-1; D is uncertain. Looked up from germline, CDR1 is SGHRS and CDR2 is YFSETQ. This CDR3 has 15 amino acids. CDR3 amino acids: CASSLEVRDNTEASF. CDR3 coding DNA: TGCGCCAGCAGCTTGGAAGTTAGGGATAACACTGAAGCTTCCTTT.

The table lists this clonotype with many counts. The V gene is TRBV9, the J gene TRBJ1-2; D not certain. The V end was cut by 3 bases, the J end by 4 bases, with 7 bases between. The germline CDR1 and CDR2 sequences are SGDLS and YYNGEE. The CDR3 has 12 residues. The CDR3 sequence is CASSGHSYGYTF. CDR3 sequence (DNA): TGTGCCAGCAGCGGACACAGCTATGGCTACACCTTC. Drawing the rest from reference TRBV9 and TRBJ1-2, the complete variable domain is DSGVTQTPKHLITATGQRVTLRCSPRSGDLSVYWYQQSLDQGLQFLIQYYNGEERAKGNILERFSAQQFPDLHSELNLSSLELGDSALYFCASSGHSYGYTFGSGTRLTVV.

This clonotype was seen a handful of times. This chain connects TRBV7-2 to TRBJ1-1; D remains ambiguous. Deletions cut 2 bases from V and 7 bases from J, with 11 bases between. Germline CDR1 is SGHTA and CDR2 is FQGNSA. This CDR3 spans 13 amino acids. In DNA, the CDR3 is TGTGCCAGCAGCTTATTCTCGGAAAGTGAAGCTTTCTTT. Translating it yields CASSLFSESEAFF. The variable domain in full, with the rest retrieved from reference TRBV7-2 and TRBJ1-1, is GAGVSQSPSNKVTEKGKDVELRCDPISGHTALYWYRQSLGQGLEFLIYFQGNSAPDKSGLPSDRFSAERTGGSVSTLTIQRTQQEDSAVYLCASSLFSESEAFFGQGTRLTVV.

The chain combines TRBV2 with TRBJ2-5, with 12 bases lining up with TRBD2. Germline CDR1 reads SNHLY; CDR2 reads FYNNEI. The CDR3 consists of 14 residues. J gave up 5 bases and V 7 bases, and 5 bases lay outside the gene matches. CDR3: CASTELAGGETQYF. DNA of the CDR3: TGTGCCAGCACCGAACTAGCGGGAGGCGAGACCCAGTACTTC.

The chain has TRBV29-1 and TRBJ1-5; D perhaps matches TRBD1 (6 bases). V dropped 8 bases and J dropped 2 bases, with 16 bases sitting between them. This CDR3 is built from 14 residues. CDR1 is SQVTM, CDR2 ANQGSEA, per germline. The CDR3 loop is CSSLGGWGNQPQHF. CDR3 DNA sequence: TGCAGCAGTTTAGGGGGTTGGGGCAATCAGCCCCAGCATTTT. Filled out from reference TRBV29-1 and TRBJ1-5, the complete variable domain reads SAVISQKPSRDICQRGTSLTIQCQVDSQVTMMFWYRQQPGQSLTLIATANQGSEATYESGFVIDKFPISRPNLTFSTLTVSNMSPEDSSIYLCSSLGGWGNQPQHFGDGTRLSIL.

CDR3 region: CASSPGQGTRSPLHF. The CDR3 nucleotides are TGTGCCAGCAGTCCGGGACAGGGGACCAGGTCACCCCTCCACTTT. The V call is TRBV6-6, the J call TRBJ1-6; TRBD1 matches 10 bases. V shed 5 bases and J 10 bases; nucleotides not matched to a gene: 8. Germline V CDR1 and CDR2: MNHNY, SVGAGI (reference sequence). The CDR3 is 15 residues long.

At least ten counts were recorded for this clonotype. The chain links TRBV6-5 to TRBJ2-5; the D gene is possibly TRBD1 (6 bases). In germline, CDR1 is MNHEY, CDR2 SVGAGI. The CDR3 loop spans 16 amino acids. V lost 5 bases and J 1 base, leaving 17 bases between the germline ends. This CDR3 reads CASSNGQYLGQETQYF. DNA for the CDR3: TGTGCCAGCAGTAACGGACAGTATCTCGGCCAAGAGACCCAGTACTTC.

CDR3 region: CASSLPDSYNSPLHF. The DNA for the CDR3 is TGTGCCAGCAGCTTACCAGACTCCTATAATTCACCCCTCCACTTT. This rearrangement joins TRBV11-2 to TRBJ1-6; D remains ambiguous. Trimming removed 2 bases from V and 0 bases from J, with 5 bases in between. Germline V gene lookup returns CDR1 SGHAT and CDR2 FQNNGV. There are 15 residues in the CDR3.

This clonotype was seen a handful of times. The chain couples TRBV29-1 to TRBJ2-7, with 8 bases that match TRBD1. The CDR3 consists of 12 residues. Germline V gene lookup returns CDR1 SQVTM and CDR2 ANQGSEA. J gave up 5 bases and V 7 bases, and 7 bases lay outside the gene matches. The CDR3 spells CSGQTGENEQYF. The CDR3 region has the DNA TGCAGCGGACAGACAGGGGAGAACGAGCAGTACTTC.

This rearrangement joins TRBV29-1 to TRBJ2-3; D unclear. CDR1 SQVTM and CDR2 ANQGSEA come from the germline V gene. The CDR3 covers 13 residues. The V gene lost 7 bases and the J gene lost 0 bases, with 11 bases spanning the gap. The CDR3 coding sequence is TGCAGCGCCCCTCGTGGGAGCACAGATACGCAGTATTTT. As protein: CSAPRGSTDTQYF.

In its sample, this clonotype was seen many times. The rearrangement uses TRBV10-3 and TRBJ2-7, with 8 bases lining up with TRBD2. Trimming cost V 5 bases and J 1 base; bases outside gene matches: 4. The CDR3 extends over 14 amino acids. The germline gives CDR1 ENHRY, CDR2 SYGVKD. The DNA for the CDR3 is TGTGCCATCAGTCCCACTAGCGGTTCCTACGAGCAGTACTTC. Its protein product is CAISPTSGSYEQYF.

About this clonotype itself: The conserved phenylalanine or tryptophan normally closing the CDR3 is absent here, so this likely arose from a read error. The DNA is omitted, as the CDR3 cannot be located on it reliably, and the CDR3 follows TCRdb's listing. V and J are TRBV3-1 and TRBJ2-6; the table's TRBD2 call for D was not verified on the DNA. Inclusive of both ends, the CDR3 amounts to 8 amino acids. CDR1 is LGHDT and CDR2 is YNNKEL in the germline V gene (reference sequence). Here the CDR3 reads CASGLRTS.

This chain uses TRBV24-1 with TRBJ2-1; no clear D. The J call may not be correct, given that the DNA end is closer to TRBJ2-7. The CDR3 is made up of 13 amino acids. Germline CDR1 reads KGHDR; CDR2 reads SFDVKD. The CDR3 bases are TGTGCCACCAGTGATTCCTCCTACAATGAGCAGTACTTC. Its protein is CATSDSSYNEQYF.

The chain uses TRBV15 and TRBJ2-5, with D perhaps matching TRBD1 or TRBD2 (5 bases each). Trimming left V 0 bases short and J 7 bases short, with 21 bases between. Looked up from germline, CDR1 is LNHNV and CDR2 is YYDKDF (reference sequence). The CDR3 runs to 17 residues. The CDR3 sequence is CATSRDYRGDLKGTQYF. DNA of the CDR3: TGTGCCACCAGCAGAGATTATCGGGGCGATTTGAAGGGGACCCAGTACTTC. The complete variable domain, with remaining parts taken from reference TRBV15 and TRBJ2-5, reads DAMVIQNPRYQVTQFGKPVTLSCSQTLNHNVMYWYQQKSSQAPKLLFHYYDKDFNNEADTPDNFQSRRPNTSFCFLDIRSPGLGDTAMYLCATSRDYRGDLKGTQYFGPGTRLLVL.

This clonotype showed up many times. The rearrangement uses TRBV27 and TRBJ2-1, with D uncertain. Per the germline V gene, CDR1 is MNHEY and CDR2 is SMNVEV (reference sequence). The CDR3 is 13 amino acids. Trimming took off 3 bases at V and 7 bases at J, with 10 bases between the two ends. The CDR3 sequence: CASSFQVRNEQFF. The CDR3 nucleotides are TGTGCCAGCAGTTTTCAGGTCAGGAATGAGCAGTTCTTC.

The chain recombines TRBV20-1 with TRBJ2-7; D not resolved. With 0 bases removed from V and 4 bases from J, the gap between germline ends came to 7 bases. In germline, CDR1 is DFQATT, CDR2 SNEGSKA (reference sequence). The CDR3 has 12 amino acids. This chain's CDR3 is CSARDRIYEQYF. The CDR3 nucleotides are TGCAGTGCTAGAGACCGCATTTACGAGCAGTACTTC.

In the case of this clonotype: Just one base apart from a much larger clone, this may be a read error. No conserved phenylalanine or tryptophan is present at the end of the CDR3, so a read error is the likely explanation. The rearrangement joins TRBV24-1 to TRBJ2-5, with a weak D call TRBD2 (5 bases). Germline-derived CDR1 and CDR2 are KGHDR and SFDVKD. V was clipped by 11 bases and J by 3 bases, with 15 bases between them. CDR3 size: 13 residues. The DNA of the CDR3 is TGTGCCAGCACAAGGAGGCCAGAAGAGACCCAGTACCTC. It is translated as CASTRRPEETQYL.

This clonotype was counted ten times or more. CDR3 in DNA: TGTGCCAGCAGCTTAGGGAGCTCACCCCTCCACTTT. This gives the protein CASSLGSSPLHF. This chain links TRBV7-9 with TRBJ1-6; D gene uncertain. The CDR3 is made up of 12 amino acids. V lost 1 base, J lost 10 bases, and 5 bases lay in between. CDR1 is SEHNR and CDR2 is FQNEAQ in the germline V gene (reference sequence).